Listed below are T cell receptor beta chains from one sample, sequenced in a study of OX40 agonist ivuxolimab in advanced cancers. The table came from immunoSEQ multiplex PCR; TCRdb's copy has only in-frame clones and leaves some out. The sample consists of 20,000 to 25,000 clones, roughly 81% of them appearing once. The sequenced sample was CD4+ or CD8+ T cells sorted from blood, obtained in a trial of the OX40 agonist ivuxolimab. These receptors were taken from an adult with an advanced solid tumor such as melanoma, head and neck, liver or kidney cancer. Each CDR3 is given with its conserved first and last residue. The D gene is left open where the match is weak. Part of the rows lack a size; the others show once, few, many or a class for expanded clones.

TRBD2	NA	TRBV4-1	TRBJ2-7	CASSQAGEGYEQYF	TGCGCCAGCAGCCAAGCGGGGGAGGGGTACGAGCAGTACTTC
NA	NA	TRBV7-9	TRBJ1-2	CASSFRTDGGYTF	TGTGCCAGCAGCTTCCGGACAGACGGTGGCTACACCTTC
NA	NA	TRBV30	TRBJ1-2	CAWRANDGYTF	TGTGCCTGGAGGGCCAATGATGGCTACACCTTC
TRBD1	NA	TRBV13	TRBJ2-5	CASSLQGEETQYF	TGTGCCAGCAGTTTACAGGGGGAAGAGACCCAGTACTTC
NA	NA	TRBV9	TRBJ1-2	CASSVETGGYTF	TGTGCCAGCAGCGTAGAAACGGGGGGCTACACCTTC
TRBD1	NA	TRBV7-9	TRBJ1-4	CASRLQGINEKLFF	TGTGCCAGCAGATTACAGGGGATTAATGAAAAACTGTTTTTT
TRBD1	NA	TRBV28	TRBJ2-1	CASSLPGQYNEQFF	TGTGCCAGCAGTTTACCGGGACAGTACAATGAGCAGTTCTTC
NA	once	TRBV6-1	TRBJ1-1	CASSEGRGSRNTEAFF	TGTGCCAGCAGTGAAGGGAGGGGCAGCAGGAACACTGAAGCTTTCTTT
NA	NA	TRBV14	TRBJ1-3	CASSQEGRITGNTIYF	TGTGCCAGCAGCCAAGAGGGCAGGATAACTGGAAACACCATATATTTT
TRBD1	NA	TRBV6-1	TRBJ2-7	CAGYWGQSYEQYF	TGTGCCGGATATTGGGGACAGTCCTACGAGCAGTACTTC
NA	NA	TRBV6-5	TRBJ1-1	CASSHGAGPTEAFF	TGTGCCAGCAGCCATGGGGCAGGGCCCACTGAAGCTTTCTTT
TRBD1	once	TRBV5-1	TRBJ1-3	CASSGDRGPGNTIYF	TGCGCCAGCAGCGGGGACAGGGGGCCTGGAAACACCATATATTTT
NA	NA	TRBV11-2	TRBJ2-7	CASSLGLYEQYF	TGTGCCAGCAGCCTGGGACTCTACGAGCAGTACTTC
NA	once	TRBV27	TRBJ2-6	CASSFGVSGANVLTF	TGTGCCAGCAGTTTTGGGGTCTCTGGGGCCAACGTCCTGACTTTC
TRBD1	NA	TRBV7-8	TRBJ1-4	CASSPSTGGIEKLFF	TGTGCCAGCAGCCCGTCGACAGGGGGCATTGAAAAACTGTTTTTT
TRBD1	NA	TRBV7-9	TRBJ1-3	CASSLSTGGNTIYF	TGTGCCAGCAGCTTATCGACAGGGGGAAACACCATATATTTT
TRBD1	NA	TRBV5-4	TRBJ1-1	CASSEPGQGAGTEAFF	TGTGCCAGCAGCGAACCGGGACAGGGGGCGGGCACTGAAGCTTTCTTT
NA	few	TRBV2	TRBJ1-2	CASIPSGVLANYGYTF	TGTGCCAGCATCCCATCCGGGGTCCTGGCGAACTATGGCTACACCTTC